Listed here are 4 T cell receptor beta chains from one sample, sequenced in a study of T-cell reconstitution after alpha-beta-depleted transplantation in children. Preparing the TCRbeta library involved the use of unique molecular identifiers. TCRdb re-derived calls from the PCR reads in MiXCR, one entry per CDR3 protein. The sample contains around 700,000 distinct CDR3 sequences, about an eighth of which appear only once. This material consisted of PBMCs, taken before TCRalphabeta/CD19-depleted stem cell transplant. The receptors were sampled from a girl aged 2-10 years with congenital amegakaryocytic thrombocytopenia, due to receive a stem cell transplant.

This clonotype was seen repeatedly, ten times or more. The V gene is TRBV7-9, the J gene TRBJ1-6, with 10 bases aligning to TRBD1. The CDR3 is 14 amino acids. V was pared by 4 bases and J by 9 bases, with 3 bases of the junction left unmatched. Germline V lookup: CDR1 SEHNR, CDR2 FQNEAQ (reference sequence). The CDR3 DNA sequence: TGTGCCAGCAGCTCCGGGACAGGGGTTTCACCCCTCCACTTT. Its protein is CASSSGTGVSPLHF.

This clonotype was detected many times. The CDR3 DNA sequence: TGTGCCAGCAGTTTAGGGCTAGCGGGGGCGCGCTCCTACGAGCAGTACTTC. It is translated as CASSLGLAGARSYEQYF. J is TRBJ2-7 and V is TRBV27; 10 bases line up with TRBD2. CDR3 length equals 17 residues. V was clipped by 2 bases and J by 0 bases; unmatched bases: 7. Per the germline V gene, CDR1 is MNHEY and CDR2 is SMNVEV (reference sequence).

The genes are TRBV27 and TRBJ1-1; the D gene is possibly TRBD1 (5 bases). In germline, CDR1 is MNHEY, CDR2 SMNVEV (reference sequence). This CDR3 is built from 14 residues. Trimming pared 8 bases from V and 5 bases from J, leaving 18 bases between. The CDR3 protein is CASAPGLVWTEAFF. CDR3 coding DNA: TGTGCCAGCGCTCCGGGACTCGTGTGGACTGAAGCTTTCTTT.

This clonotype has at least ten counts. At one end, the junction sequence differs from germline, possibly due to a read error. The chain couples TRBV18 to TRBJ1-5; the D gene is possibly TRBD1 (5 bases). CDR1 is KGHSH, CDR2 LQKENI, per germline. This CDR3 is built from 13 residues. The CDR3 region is CASTPQQDQPQHF. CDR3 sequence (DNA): TGTGCCAGCACACCACAACAGGATCAGCCCCAGCATTTT.